This entry is about one T cell receptor beta chain. The repertoire was sequenced with immunoSEQ multiplex PCR; TCRdb's copy has only in-frame clones and lacks some. The sample carries some 1.5 million clones, under 99% recorded once. The data were obtained in a study of shared clonotypes between healthy human individuals. Sequencing input: naive CD4+ T cells sorted from blood. Subset of the sample: CD45RA+ positively selected. The clonotype was recovered from a man in his thirties or forties in good health.

The CDR3 nucleotides read TGCGCCAGCAGCTCATTAGCTTCCTACGAGCAGTACTTC. Protein: CASSSLASYEQYF. The chain joins TRBV5-1 to TRBJ2-7; no clear D. The length of the CDR3 is 13 residues. The V end was cut by 3 bases, the J end by 1 base, with 8 bases between. Germline-derived CDR1 and CDR2 are SGHRS and YFSETQ.